This is a list of T cell receptor beta chains from one sample in a study of technical replicates of blood from a few donors. The table came from immunoSEQ multiplex PCR; TCRdb's copy has only in-frame clones and leaves some out. This table has roughly 83,000 clones, approximately 94% appearing once. The sample taken for sequencing was T cells isolated from PBMCs. These receptors originate from a human donor in good health. Each CDR3 is given with its conserved first and last residue. The D gene is left open where the match is weak. The size of a clone is reported for some rows only, either as once, few or many, or as a class for expanded clones.

d_call clone_size j_call v_call cdr3_nt cdr3_aa
TRBD1 NA TRBJ2-2 TRBV5-6 TGTGCCAGCAGCCCCCGAGACAGGGGGCATGGCGGGGAGCTGTTTTTT CASSPRDRGHGGELFF
NA NA TRBJ1-2 TRBV28 TGTGCCAGCAGTTTTCAAGACAGTTTTAACTATGGCTACACCTTC CASSFQDSFNYGYTF
NA NA TRBJ2-1 TRBV5-1 TGCGCCAGCAGCCCCCGATGGGGGGACAATGAGCAGTTCTTC CASSPRWGDNEQFF
TRBD1 NA TRBJ1-2 TRBV5-4 TGTGCCAGCAGCTTGGAGGACAGGGGCTATGGCTACACCTTC CASSLEDRGYGYTF
NA once TRBJ2-1 TRBV20-1 TGCAGCGGACTGGATATAATGCAGTTCTTC CSGLDIMQFF
NA NA TRBJ1-3 TRBV4-1 TGCGCCAGCAGCCACCAGTTCGGAAACACCATATATTTT CASSHQFGNTIYF
TRBD2 once TRBJ2-1 TRBV29-1 TGCAGCGTTGGGGGAGTTAGCGGGAGGGAGCAGTTCTTC CSVGGVSGREQFF
TRBD1 NA TRBJ1-5 TRBV19 TGTGCCAGTAGTGCTCAACAGGGGACAGGGCCCCAGCATTTT CASSAQQGTGPQHF
TRBD2 NA TRBJ2-5 TRBV10-3 TGTGCCATCAGTGGAAAATCGCGGGCGGGAGGGCCTAGAGAGACCCAGTACTTC CAISGKSRAGGPRETQYF
TRBD1 NA TRBJ1-2 TRBV9 TGTGCCAGCAGCGTAGAGCCACAGGGGGAAATCGGCTACACCTTC CASSVEPQGEIGYTF
NA NA TRBJ1-5 TRBV6-1 TGTGCCAGCAGTGATCTTTACGGAGGGGTTAGTCAGCCCCAGCATTTT CASSDLYGGVSQPQHF
NA few TRBJ1-5 TRBV9 TGTGCCAGCAGCGACGGACAACACAATCAGCCCCAGCATTTT CASSDGQHNQPQHF
NA NA TRBJ1-1 TRBV4-1 TGCGCCAGCAGCCAAGAGAGGCTATCTGAAGCTTTCTTT CASSQERLSEAFF
NA NA TRBJ2-7 TRBV5-8 TGTGCCAGCAGCTTGGGCGGGACAGAAAACTACGAGCAGTACTTC CASSLGGTENYEQYF
TRBD2 NA TRBJ2-7 TRBV27 TGTGCCAGCAGTCAAATAGCGGGAGTCGATGGCGGCGAGCAGTACTTC CASSQIAGVDGGEQYF
NA NA TRBJ1-1 TRBV6-1 TGTGCCAGCAGTGAATTGGGGGGACGGTGGAACACTGAAGCTTTCTTT CASSELGGRWNTEAFF
NA NA TRBJ1-4 TRBV25-1 TGTGCCAGCAGTGACCGGGGAACTTACGGAGCTAATGAAAAACTGTTTTTT CASSDRGTYGANEKLFF
NA NA TRBJ2-1 TRBV28 TGTGCCAGCAGCGGAGGCTATGAGCAGTTCTTC CASSGGYEQFF
TRBD1 NA TRBJ2-7 TRBV27 TGTGCCAGCACGTACGGGACAGGGTCCTACGAGCAGTACTTC CASTYGTGSYEQYF
NA NA TRBJ2-5 TRBV1 NA CTSSQPRGVAGGTHQETQYF
TRBD2 NA TRBJ2-7 TRBV4-1 TGCGCCAGCAGCCAAGTAGCGGGGGACAGCTACGAGCAGTACTTC CASSQVAGDSYEQYF
NA NA TRBJ1-3 TRBV7-9 TGTGCCAGCAGCCCGGTACTGTCTGGAAACACCATATATTTT CASSPVLSGNTIYF